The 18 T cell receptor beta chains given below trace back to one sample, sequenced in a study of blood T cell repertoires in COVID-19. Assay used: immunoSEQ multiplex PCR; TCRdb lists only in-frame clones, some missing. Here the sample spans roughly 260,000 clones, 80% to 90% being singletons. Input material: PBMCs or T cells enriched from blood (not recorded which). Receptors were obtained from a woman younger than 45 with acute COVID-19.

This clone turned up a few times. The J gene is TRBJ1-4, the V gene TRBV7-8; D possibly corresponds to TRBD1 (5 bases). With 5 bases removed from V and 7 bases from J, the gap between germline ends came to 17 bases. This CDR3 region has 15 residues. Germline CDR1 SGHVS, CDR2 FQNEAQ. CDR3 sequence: CASSPRRVRGEKLFF. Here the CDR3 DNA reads TGTGCCAGCAGCCCCCGCAGGGTACGAGGTGAAAAACTGTTTTTT.

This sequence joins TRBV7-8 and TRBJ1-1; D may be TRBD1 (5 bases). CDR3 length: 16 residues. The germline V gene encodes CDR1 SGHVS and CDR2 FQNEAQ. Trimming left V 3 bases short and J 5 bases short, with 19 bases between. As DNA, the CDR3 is TGTGCCAGCAGCTTTTGGCTGGATCAGGGAGGGACTGAAGCTTTCTTT. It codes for CASSFWLDQGGTEAFF.

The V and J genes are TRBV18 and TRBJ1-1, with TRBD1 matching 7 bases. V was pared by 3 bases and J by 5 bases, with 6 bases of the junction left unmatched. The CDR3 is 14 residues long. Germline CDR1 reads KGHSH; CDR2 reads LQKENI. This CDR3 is CASSPGQVGTEAFF. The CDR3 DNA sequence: TGTGCCAGCTCACCCGGACAGGTTGGAACTGAAGCTTTCTTT.

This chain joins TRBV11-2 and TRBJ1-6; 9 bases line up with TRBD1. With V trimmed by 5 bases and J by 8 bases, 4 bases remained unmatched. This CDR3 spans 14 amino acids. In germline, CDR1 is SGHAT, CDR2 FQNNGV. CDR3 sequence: CASSRDRVDSPLHF. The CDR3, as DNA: TGTGCCAGCAGCCGGGACAGGGTGGATTCACCCCTCCACTTT.

Written as DNA, the CDR3 is TGCGCCAGCAGCCCAGCCGGGACAGGGAACTACGAGCAGTACTTC. Translated, it gives CASSPAGTGNYEQYF. The chain links TRBV4-1 to TRBJ2-7; TRBD1 agrees at 9 bases. CDR1 MGHRA and CDR2 YSYEKL come from the germline V gene. The junction had 7 bases not matched to a gene; V was cut back by 4 bases and J by 3 bases. The CDR3 sequence is 15 residues long.

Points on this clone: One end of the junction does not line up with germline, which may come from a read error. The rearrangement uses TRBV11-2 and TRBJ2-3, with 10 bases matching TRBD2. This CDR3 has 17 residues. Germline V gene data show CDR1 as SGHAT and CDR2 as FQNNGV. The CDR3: CANSFRTTSGPADTQYF. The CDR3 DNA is TGTGCCAACAGCTTCCGAACGACTAGCGGGCCAGCAGATACGCAGTATTTT.

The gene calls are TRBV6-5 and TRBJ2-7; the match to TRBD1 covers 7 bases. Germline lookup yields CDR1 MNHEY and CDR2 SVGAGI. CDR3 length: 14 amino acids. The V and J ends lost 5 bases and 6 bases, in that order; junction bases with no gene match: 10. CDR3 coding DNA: TGTGCCAGCAGTCCTTCGACAGGGCTTCGCGAGCAGTACTTC. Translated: CASSPSTGLREQYF.

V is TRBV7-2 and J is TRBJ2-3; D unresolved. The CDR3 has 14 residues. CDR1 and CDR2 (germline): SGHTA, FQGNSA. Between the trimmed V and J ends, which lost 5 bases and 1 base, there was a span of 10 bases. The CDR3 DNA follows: TGTGCCAGCAGCCCGACGAGCGGCACAGATACGCAGTATTTT. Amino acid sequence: CASSPTSGTDTQYF.

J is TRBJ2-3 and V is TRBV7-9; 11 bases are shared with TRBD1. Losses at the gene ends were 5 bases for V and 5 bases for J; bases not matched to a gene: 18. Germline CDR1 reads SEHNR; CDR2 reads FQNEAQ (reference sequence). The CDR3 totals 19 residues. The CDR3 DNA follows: TGTGCCAGCAGCCCCACCCCCGGACAGGGGGCAGAGGTGTTAGATACGCAGTATTTT. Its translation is CASSPTPGQGAEVLDTQYF.

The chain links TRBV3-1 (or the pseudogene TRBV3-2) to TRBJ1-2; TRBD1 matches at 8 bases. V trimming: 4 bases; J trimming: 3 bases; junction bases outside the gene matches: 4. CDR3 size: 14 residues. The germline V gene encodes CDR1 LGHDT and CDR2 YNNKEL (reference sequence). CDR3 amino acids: CASSPGQGDYGYTF. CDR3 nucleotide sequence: TGTGCCAGCAGCCCAGGACAGGGAGACTATGGCTACACCTTC.

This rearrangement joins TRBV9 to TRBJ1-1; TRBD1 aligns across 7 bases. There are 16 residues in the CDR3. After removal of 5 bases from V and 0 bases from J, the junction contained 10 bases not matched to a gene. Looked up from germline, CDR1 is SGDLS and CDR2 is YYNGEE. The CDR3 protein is CASSSGTVAVNTEAFF. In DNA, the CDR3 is TGTGCCAGCAGTTCCGGGACAGTTGCAGTGAACACTGAAGCTTTCTTT.

The CDR3 DNA follows: TGTGCCAGCAGTTACATCAGGGGCTACGAGCAGTACTTC. Translation: CASSYIRGYEQYF. The chain combines TRBV6-2 or TRBV6-3 with TRBJ2-7; D possibly corresponds to TRBD1 (6 bases). This CDR3 contains 13 residues. Trimming shortened V by 2 bases and J by 3 bases, and 8 bases separated the two germline ends. Looked up from germline, CDR1 is MNHEY and CDR2 is SVGEGT.

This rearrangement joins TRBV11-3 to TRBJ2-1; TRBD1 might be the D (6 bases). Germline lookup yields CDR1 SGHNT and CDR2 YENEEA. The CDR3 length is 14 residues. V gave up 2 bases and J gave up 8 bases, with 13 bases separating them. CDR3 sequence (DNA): TGTGCCAGCAGCTTAACTACAGGGTACGATGAGCAGTTCTTC. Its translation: CASSLTTGYDEQFF.

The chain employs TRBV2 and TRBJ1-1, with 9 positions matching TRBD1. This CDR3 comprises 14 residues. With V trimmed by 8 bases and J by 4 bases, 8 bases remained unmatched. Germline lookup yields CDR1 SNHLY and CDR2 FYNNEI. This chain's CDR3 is CASLRDREGTEAFF. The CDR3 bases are TGTGCCAGCTTGCGGGACAGGGAAGGCACTGAAGCTTTCTTT.

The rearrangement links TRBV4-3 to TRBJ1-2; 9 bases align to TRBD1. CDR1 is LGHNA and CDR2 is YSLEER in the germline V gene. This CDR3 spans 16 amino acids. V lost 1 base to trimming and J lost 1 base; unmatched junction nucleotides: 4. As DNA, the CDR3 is TGCGCCAGCAGCCAAGCGGGGGACAGGGATAACTATGGCTACACCTTC. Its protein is CASSQAGDRDNYGYTF.

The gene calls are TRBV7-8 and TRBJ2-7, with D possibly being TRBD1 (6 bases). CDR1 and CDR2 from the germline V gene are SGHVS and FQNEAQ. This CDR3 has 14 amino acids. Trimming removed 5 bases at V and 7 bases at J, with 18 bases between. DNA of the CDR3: TGTGCCAGCAGCCGAGGGGGAGTCAAGTGGGAGCAGTACTTC. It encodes CASSRGGVKWEQYF.

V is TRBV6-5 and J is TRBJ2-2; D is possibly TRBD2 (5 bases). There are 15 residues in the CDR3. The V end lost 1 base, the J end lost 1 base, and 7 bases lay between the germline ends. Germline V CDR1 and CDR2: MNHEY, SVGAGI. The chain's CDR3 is CASSYWERNTGELFF. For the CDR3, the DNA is TGTGCCAGCAGTTACTGGGAGCGGAACACCGGGGAGCTGTTTTTT.

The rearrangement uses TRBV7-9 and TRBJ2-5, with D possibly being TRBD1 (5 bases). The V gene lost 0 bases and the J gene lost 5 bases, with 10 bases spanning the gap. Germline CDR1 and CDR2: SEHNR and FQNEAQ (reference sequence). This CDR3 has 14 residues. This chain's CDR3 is CASSLAQPGETQYF. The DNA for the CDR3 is TGTGCCAGCAGCTTAGCGCAGCCAGGGGAGACCCAGTACTTC.